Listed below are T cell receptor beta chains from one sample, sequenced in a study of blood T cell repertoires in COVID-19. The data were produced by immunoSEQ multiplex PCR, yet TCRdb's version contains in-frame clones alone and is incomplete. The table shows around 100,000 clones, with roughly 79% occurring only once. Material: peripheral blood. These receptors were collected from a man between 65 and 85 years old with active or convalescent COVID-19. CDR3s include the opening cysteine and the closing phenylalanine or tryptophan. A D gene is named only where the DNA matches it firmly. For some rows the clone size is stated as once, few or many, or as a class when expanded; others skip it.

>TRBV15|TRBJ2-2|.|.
CATSRELTGNTGELFF
TGTGCCACCAGCAGAGAGCTGACAGGGAACACCGGGGAGCTGTTTTTT
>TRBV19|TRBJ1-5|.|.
CASSNDGKYSNQPQHF
TGTGCCAGTAGTAACGACGGGAAGTATAGCAATCAGCCCCAGCATTTT
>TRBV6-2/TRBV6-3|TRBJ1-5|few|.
CASSSLFWQGNQPQHF
TGTGCCAGCAGTTCCCTGTTTTGGCAGGGCAATCAGCCCCAGCATTTT
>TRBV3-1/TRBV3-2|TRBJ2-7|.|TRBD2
CASSQLIAGGPYEQYF
TGTGCCAGCAGCCAACTCATAGCGGGAGGGCCTTACGAGCAGTACTTC
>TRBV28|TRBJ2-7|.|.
CASSTTQALSEQYF
TGTGCCAGCAGTACGACACAGGCCTTGAGTGAGCAGTACTTC
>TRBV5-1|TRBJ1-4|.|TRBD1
CASSPGQNEKLFF
TGCGCCAGCAGCCCGGGACAGAATGAAAAACTGTTTTTT
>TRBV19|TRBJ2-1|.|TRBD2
CASSNALAGADNEQFF
TGTGCCAGTAGTAACGCACTAGCGGGAGCAGACAATGAGCAGTTCTTC
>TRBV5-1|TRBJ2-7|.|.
CASSQGLGSYEQYF
TGCGCCAGCAGCCAGGGGTTAGGCTCCTACGAGCAGTACTTC
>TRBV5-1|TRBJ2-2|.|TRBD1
CASSLGGPSTGELFF
TGCGCCAGCAGCCTAGGGGGCCCCTCCACCGGGGAGCTGTTTTTT
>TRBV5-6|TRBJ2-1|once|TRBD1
CASSPRGRGRVEQFF
TGTGCCAGCAGCCCCAGGGGGCGCGGTAGGGTTGAGCAGTTCTTC
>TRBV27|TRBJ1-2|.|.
CASRKPGSYGYTF
TGTGCCAGCAGGAAACCCGGGAGCTATGGCTACACCTTC
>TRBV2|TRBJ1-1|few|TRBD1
CASLDRDTEAFF
TGTGCCAGCTTAGACAGGGACACTGAAGCTTTCTTT
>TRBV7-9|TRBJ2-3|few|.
CASSRDTDTQYF
TGTGCCAGCAGCCGCGACACAGATACGCAGTATTTT
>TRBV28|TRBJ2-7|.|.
CASKDDSGPYF
TGTGCCAGCAAAGACGACTCCGGTCCGTACTTC
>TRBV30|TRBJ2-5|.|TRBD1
CAWAPRTGETQYF
TGTGCCTGGGCTCCTAGGACAGGGGAGACCCAGTACTTC
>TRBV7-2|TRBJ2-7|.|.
CASSLNGGGTYEQYF
TGTGCCAGCAGCTTAAACGGCGGGGGCACCTACGAGCAGTACTTC